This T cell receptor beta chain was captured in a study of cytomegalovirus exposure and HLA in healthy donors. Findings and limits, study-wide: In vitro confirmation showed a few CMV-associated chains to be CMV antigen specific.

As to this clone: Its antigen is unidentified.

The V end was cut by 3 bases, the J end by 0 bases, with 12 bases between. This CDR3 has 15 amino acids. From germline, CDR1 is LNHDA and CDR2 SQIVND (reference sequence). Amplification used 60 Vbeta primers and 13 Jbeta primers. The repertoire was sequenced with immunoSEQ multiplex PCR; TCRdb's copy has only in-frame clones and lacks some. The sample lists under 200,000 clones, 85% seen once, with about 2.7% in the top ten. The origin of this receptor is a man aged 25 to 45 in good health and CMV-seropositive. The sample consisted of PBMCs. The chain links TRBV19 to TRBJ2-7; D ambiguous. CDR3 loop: CASSMIASSSYEQYF. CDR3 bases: TGTGCCAGTAGTATGATAGCTTCTAGCTCCTACGAGCAGTACTTC.